Sequencing of this T cell receptor (beta chain) was carried out in a study of blood T cell repertoires in COVID-19. The wider study: Spain, Italy and the United States supplied samples that represented acute and convalescent COVID-19. The analysed material was cDNA or gDNA that came from T cells, B-cell-depleted T cells, or PBMCs.

Germline CDR1 and CDR2: MNHEY and SVGEGT. The CDR3 sequence is 14 residues long. With V trimmed by 4 bases and J by 6 bases, 4 bases remained unmatched. Authors' processing steps: Cell counts per sample came from amplifying reference gene primers. Sequenced by immunoSEQ multiplex PCR; TCRdb stores in-frame clones only, minus some. Clone size and V and J calls were adopted from that table, with D and trimming inferred from the DNA. This sample yields around 260,000 clones, of which less than 90% are seen a single time; about 4.5% belongs to the top ten. The source of this sequence is a man aged 55 to 69 who had recovered from COVID-19. Source material: peripheral blood. The rearrangement uses TRBV6-2 or TRBV6-3 and TRBJ1-5, with 9 bases identical to TRBD1. CDR3 amino acids: CASSWGTGLQPQHF. As DNA, the CDR3 is TGTGCCAGCAGTTGGGGGACAGGGCTTCAGCCCCAGCATTTT.